This T cell receptor (beta chain) was obtained from a study of T cells in Graves' hyperthyroidism and ophthalmopathy. Study results and limitations: Researchers found most expanded thyroid clonotypes above 0.001 in blood as well.

In regard to this clonotype: As yet, its antigen is unknown.

The CDR3 has 15 amino acids. CDR1 is SGHTA, CDR2 FQGNSA, per germline. V was pared by 5 bases and J by 2 bases, with 13 bases between. From RNA transcripts, TCR beta CDR3 regions were amplified. First-round RT-PCR targeting the TCR CDR3 was performed with the HTBI primer set. TCRdb reprocessed the multiplex PCR reads via MiXCR and lists one record per CDR3 protein. The sample yields roughly 560,000 distinct CDR3 sequences, about 15% seen once. This receptor was obtained from a woman aged 40-49 years with Graves' ophthalmopathy. The chain is built from TRBV7-2 and TRBJ1-5, with D hard to call. Sequenced: blood. CDR3: CASSPGIGGNQPQHF. In nucleotides, the CDR3 is TGTGCCAGCAGCCCGGGGATTGGAGGCAATCAGCCCCAGCATTTT.